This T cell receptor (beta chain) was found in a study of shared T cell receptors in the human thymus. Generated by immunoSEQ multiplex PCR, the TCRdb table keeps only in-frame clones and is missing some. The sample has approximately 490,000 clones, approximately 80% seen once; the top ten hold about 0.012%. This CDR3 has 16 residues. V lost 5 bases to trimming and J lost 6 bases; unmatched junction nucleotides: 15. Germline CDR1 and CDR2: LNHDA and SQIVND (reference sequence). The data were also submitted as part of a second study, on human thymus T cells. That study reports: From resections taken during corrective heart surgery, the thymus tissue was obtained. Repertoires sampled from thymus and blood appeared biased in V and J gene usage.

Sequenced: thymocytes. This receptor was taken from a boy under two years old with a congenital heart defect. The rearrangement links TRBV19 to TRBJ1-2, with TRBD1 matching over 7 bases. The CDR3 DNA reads TGTGCCAGTAGTCTCGCTAGGGGGCGCGGAATAGATGGCTACACCTTC. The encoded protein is CASSLARGRGIDGYTF.